The 30 T cell receptor beta chains reported below all come from one sample, sequenced in a study of human T cells and chemical hapten exposure. Unfractionated whole blood was the source from which total RNA was extracted. TCRdb reprocessed the 5' RACE reads via MiXCR and lists one record per CDR3 protein. The table shows tens of thousands of distinct CDR3 sequences, with roughly 8.4% occurring only once. These TCRs come from a male donor in good health.

In its sample, this clonotype was seen many times. The rearrangement links TRBV19 to TRBJ1-2; 9 bases match TRBD1. V shed 6 bases and J 3 bases; nucleotides not matched to a gene: 5. This CDR3 contains 14 residues. Germline V gene lookup returns CDR1 LNHDA and CDR2 SQIVND (reference sequence). In DNA form, the CDR3 reads TGTGCCAGTAGCTCTACAGGGGGCGACTATGGCTACACCTTC. This translates into CASSSTGGDYGYTF.

The table lists this clonotype with a few counts. V and J are TRBV18 and TRBJ1-1; 7 bases fit TRBD1. CDR3 length equals 16 residues. Trimming removed 0 bases from V and 7 bases from J; junction bases left unmatched: 11. CDR1 and CDR2 from the germline V gene are KGHSH and LQKENI. CDR3 amino acids: CASSPPWNWRGREAFF. CDR3 DNA: TGTGCCAGCTCACCACCGTGGAATTGGAGGGGGCGTGAAGCTTTCTTT.

This clonotype was observed at least ten times. The chain employs TRBV2 and TRBJ1-1, with 7 positions matching TRBD1. Germline CDR1 and CDR2: SNHLY and FYNNEI. The CDR3 is 17 residues long. V lost 3 bases, J lost 3 bases, and 13 bases stayed unmatched. This CDR3 is CASSDRRTDREYTEAFF. Written as DNA, the CDR3 is TGTGCCAGCAGTGACAGACGAACCGACAGGGAGTACACTGAAGCTTTCTTT.

A few counts support this clonotype. V is TRBV7-2 and J is TRBJ1-5; the match to TRBD1 covers 7 bases. This CDR3 is 15 amino acids long. The V gene end was trimmed by 5 bases and the J gene end by 7 bases; junction bases not matched to a gene: 11. The germline CDR1 and CDR2 sequences are SGHTA and FQGNSA. CDR3 loop: CASSLHGTAEQPQHF. The CDR3 region has the DNA TGTGCCAGCAGCCTCCATGGGACAGCCGAACAGCCCCAGCATTTT.

Only a few counts were recorded for this clonotype. CDR3 sequence reads: CASSMRTEAFF. CDR3 in DNA: TGTGCCAGCAGCATGAGGACTGAAGCTTTCTTT. This chain links TRBV7-2 with TRBJ1-1, with D hard to call. The CDR3 spans 11 residues. The V end lost 5 bases, the J end lost 5 bases, and 6 bases lay between the germline ends. From germline, CDR1 is SGHTA and CDR2 FQGNSA.

This rearrangement joins TRBV5-6 to TRBJ1-1; D is ambiguous. The CDR3 is 14 residues long. Germline loops: CDR1 SGHDT, CDR2 YYEEEE. The V end was cut by 5 bases, the J end by 1 base, with 12 bases between. CDR3 coding DNA: TGTGCCAGCAGACAATTTCCAGGGAACACTGAAGCTTTCTTT. Protein product: CASRQFPGNTEAFF.

The gene calls are TRBV20-1 and TRBJ2-1, with TRBD2 matching over 11 bases. The germline CDR1 and CDR2 sequences are DFQATT and SNEGSKA (reference sequence). This CDR3 is 15 amino acids long. V lost 3 bases to trimming and J lost 2 bases; unmatched junction nucleotides: 3. The CDR3, as DNA: TGCAGTGCTAGTAGCGGGAGGGGACCCTACAATGAGCAGTTCTTC. Translated: CSASSGRGPYNEQFF.

This clonotype was observed a handful of times. V gene TRBV20-1 combines with J gene TRBJ1-1, with D unclear. CDR3 length: 13 amino acids. Germline V gene sequence: CDR1 DFQATT, CDR2 SNEGSKA (reference sequence). Trimming shortened V by 1 base and J by 4 bases, and 10 bases separated the two germline ends. CDR3 in amino acids: CSARGHFPTEAFF. CDR3 nucleotide sequence: TGCAGTGCTAGAGGGCACTTCCCCACTGAAGCTTTCTTT.

The table lists this clonotype with a few counts. J is TRBJ2-3 and V is TRBV3-1; 10 positions agree with TRBD2. CDR1 LGHDT and CDR2 YNNKEL come from the germline V gene (reference sequence). This CDR3 has 15 residues. The ends lost 0 bases at V and 8 bases at J; junction bases unmatched: 5. Here the CDR3 DNA reads TGTGCCAGCAGCCAAGAATCGGCTAGCGGGGGTACGCAGTATTTT. Protein: CASSQESASGGTQYF.

This clonotype was found many times. The V call is TRBV6-2 or TRBV6-3, the J call TRBJ2-2; TRBD1 is a possible D gene (5 bases). The V gene lost 2 bases and the J gene lost 1 base, with 5 bases spanning the gap. The CDR3 has 14 residues. Germline V gene data show CDR1 as MNHEY and CDR2 as SVGEGT. Here the CDR3 reads CASSYRGNTGELFF. CDR3 DNA sequence: TGTGCCAGCAGTTACAGGGGGAACACCGGGGAGCTGTTTTTT.

This clonotype was seen ten or more times. The rearrangement uses TRBV15 and TRBJ1-2, with D possibly matching TRBD1 (5 bases). The CDR3 runs 15 residues. CDR1 is LNHNV, CDR2 YYDKDF, per germline (reference sequence). With 0 bases removed from V and 6 bases from J, the gap between germline ends came to 14 bases. The DNA of the CDR3 is TGTGCCACCAGCAGAGATTTCGCCACAGGAGATGGCTACACCTTC. Its protein product is CATSRDFATGDGYTF.

The V gene is TRBV5-4, the J gene TRBJ1-1, with unresolved D. Germline V CDR1 and CDR2: SGHNT, YYREEE (reference sequence). This CDR3 spans 13 amino acids. Trimming cost V 4 bases and J 3 bases, with 10 bases left between them. The CDR3 DNA follows: TGTGCCAGCAGCGCCCGGTCGGACACTGAAGCTTTCTTT. As protein: CASSARSDTEAFF. The entire variable domain, with the rest obtained from reference TRBV5-4 and TRBJ1-1, is as follows: ETGVTQSPTHLIKTRGQQVTLRCSSQSGHNTVSWYQQALGQGPQFIFQYYREEENGRGNFPPRFSGLQFPNYSSELNVNALELDDSALYLCASSARSDTEAFFGQGTRLTVV.

The chain uses TRBV6-6 and TRBJ1-5; a possible D gene is TRBD1 (5 bases). Germline V lookup: CDR1 MNHNY, CDR2 SVGAGI (reference sequence). The CDR3 spans 15 residues. Trimming took 6 bases from V and 4 from J, leaving 16 bases between them. CDR3: CASSSPDSINQPQHF. The CDR3 DNA is TGTGCCAGCAGCTCCCCCGACAGCATTAATCAGCCCCAGCATTTT.

The V call is TRBV11-2, the J call TRBJ2-5, with a tentative D call TRBD1 (6 bases). V lost 3 bases, J lost 9 bases, and 11 bases lay in between. The CDR3 is made up of 12 amino acids. CDR1 and CDR2 from the germline V gene are SGHAT and FQNNGV. The CDR3 coding sequence is TGTGCCAGCAGCTTGGACAGTGGGGCCCAGTACTTC. It encodes CASSLDSGAQYF.

This clonotype was seen repeatedly, ten times or more. The V and J genes are TRBV29-1 and TRBJ2-2; TRBD1 matches at 9 bases. V lost 1 base, J lost 4 bases, and 7 bases stayed unmatched. The germline CDR1 and CDR2 sequences are SQVTM and ANQGSEA. This CDR3 has 16 residues. This CDR3 is CSVEGGGQGSTGELFF. The CDR3 DNA reads as TGCAGCGTTGAAGGGGGGGGACAGGGTAGCACCGGGGAGCTGTTTTTT.

The J gene is TRBJ2-1, the V gene TRBV20-1; TRBD2 matches at 13 bases. CDR3 length: 14 amino acids. Germline lookup yields CDR1 DFQATT and CDR2 SNEGSKA (reference sequence). V shed 5 bases and J 8 bases; nucleotides not matched to a gene: 6. CDR3 in amino acids: CSAPGLAGADEQFF. The CDR3 DNA follows: TGCAGTGCTCCTGGACTAGCGGGGGCGGATGAGCAGTTCTTC.

The table lists this clonotype with a few counts. A read error is likely, as this CDR3 ends without the conserved phenylalanine or tryptophan. Because the CDR3's place on the DNA is in doubt, the DNA is left out and the CDR3 is given as listed by TCRdb. The genes are TRBV19 and TRBJ2-1; the table's TRBD2 call for D was not verified on the DNA. The CDR3 numbers 12 amino acids, ends counted. Germline-derived CDR1 and CDR2 are LNHDA and SQIVND (reference sequence). CDR3: CASSIDPWGLAV.

The genes are TRBV5-8 and TRBJ2-3; 9 nucleotides agree with TRBD1. Germline CDR1 SGHTS, CDR2 YDEGEE. This CDR3 is 15 amino acids long. Trimming cost V 0 bases and J 2 bases; bases outside gene matches: 1. The CDR3 sequence: CASSLGTGATDTQYF. For the CDR3, the DNA is TGTGCCAGCAGCTTGGGGACAGGGGCCACAGATACGCAGTATTTT.

CDR3 residues: CASSRDRASTEAFF. In nucleotides, the CDR3 is TGTGCCAGCAGCAGGGACAGGGCCAGCACTGAAGCTTTCTTT. The chain is built from TRBV7-2 and TRBJ1-1, with 9 bases lining up with TRBD1. J gave up 4 bases and V 5 bases, and 5 bases lay outside the gene matches. Germline CDR1 and CDR2: SGHTA and FQGNSA. The CDR3 contains 14 residues.

This clonotype occurred a few times. CDR3 loop: CASSARTSGRAGSEQFF. CDR3 DNA: TGTGCCAGCAGTGCCCGGACTAGCGGGAGGGCCGGGAGTGAGCAGTTCTTC. The V and J genes are TRBV12-3 or TRBV12-4 and TRBJ2-1; TRBD2 matches 15 bases. This CDR3 comprises 17 residues. V was pared by 5 bases and J by 9 bases, with 11 bases of the junction left unmatched.

CDR3 amino acids: CSARDRGPSNQPQHF. As DNA, the CDR3 is TGCAGTGCTAGGGACAGGGGGCCGAGCAATCAGCCCCAGCATTTT. This rearrangement joins TRBV20-1 to TRBJ1-5, with 11 bases fitting TRBD1. With 3 bases clipped from V and 1 base from J, the junction kept 2 bases outside the gene matches. The CDR3 has 15 residues. CDR1 DFQATT and CDR2 SNEGSKA come from the germline V gene (reference sequence).

Concerning this clonotype itself: This may arise from a read error, as a much more abundant clone is one base away. V gene TRBV18 combines with J gene TRBJ1-4, with 8 bases lining up with TRBD1. The CDR3 runs 15 residues. Germline loops: CDR1 KGHSH, CDR2 LQKENI. The CDR3 sequence: CACSLLGQENEKLFF. The DNA of the CDR3 is TGTGCCTGCTCCCTGCTGGGACAGGAGAATGAAAAACTGTTTTTT.

This clonotype was seen repeatedly, ten times or more. The chain is built from TRBV5-1 and TRBJ1-4; D remains ambiguous. The CDR3 extends over 14 amino acids. CDR1 and CDR2 (germline): SGHRS, YFSETQ. Trimming pared 7 bases from V and 4 bases from J, leaving 14 bases between. CDR3 DNA: TGCGCCAGCGCCGACCGGACGCTTAATGAAAAACTGTTTTTT. The encoded protein is CASADRTLNEKLFF.

This clonotype turned up a few times. The V gene is TRBV5-5, the J gene TRBJ2-5; 7 nucleotides agree with TRBD2. The germline V gene has CDR1 SGHKS and CDR2 YYEKEE (reference sequence). The trim removed 0 bases at V and 5 bases at J, leaving 13 bases unmatched. There are 17 residues in the CDR3. The CDR3 DNA sequence: TGTGCCAGCAGCTTGGCGCTAGCGGCAACTGGAGGGGAGACCCAGTACTTC. Translating gives CASSLALAATGGETQYF.

This clonotype was counted ten times or more. The V call is TRBV14, the J call TRBJ2-6; either TRBD1 or TRBD2 may supply D (5 bases each). The germline V gene has CDR1 SGHDN and CDR2 FVKESK. The CDR3 is 15 amino acids. V was clipped by 4 bases and J by 4 bases, with 11 bases between them. The DNA of the CDR3 is TGTGCCAGCAGCCGGACGGGGCCCGGGGCCAACGTCCTGACTTTC. This encodes CASSRTGPGANVLTF.

The V call is TRBV7-9, the J call TRBJ2-1; 11 bases map to TRBD1. There are 16 residues in the CDR3. With 3 bases clipped from V and 3 bases from J, the junction kept 4 bases outside the gene matches. Germline V gene data show CDR1 as SEHNR and CDR2 as FQNEAQ (reference sequence). The CDR3 region is CASSFSGTGGYNEQFF. CDR3 nucleotide sequence: TGTGCCAGCAGCTTCTCCGGGACAGGGGGCTACAATGAGCAGTTCTTC.

This clonotype was counted many times. V is TRBV29-1 and J is TRBJ1-5, with 7 bases aligning to TRBD1. V dropped 7 bases and J dropped 5; count of bases not matched to a gene: 11. The CDR3 is 14 residues long. Germline loops: CDR1 SQVTM, CDR2 ANQGSEA. This CDR3 is CSAWDSAWDQPQHF. Written as DNA, the CDR3 is TGCAGCGCCTGGGACAGTGCATGGGATCAGCCCCAGCATTTT. Together with reference TRBV29-1 and TRBJ1-5, the CDR3 gives the full variable domain: SAVISQKPSRDICQRGTSLTIQCQVDSQVTMMFWYRQQPGQSLTLIATANQGSEATYESGFVIDKFPISRPNLTFSTLTVSNMSPEDSSIYLCSAWDSAWDQPQHFGDGTRLSIL.

Ten or more counts support this clonotype. This rearrangement joins TRBV5-1 to TRBJ2-5; D not resolved. CDR3 length: 15 residues. Trimming took 0 bases from V and 1 from J, leaving 10 bases between them. Germline V gene sequence: CDR1 SGHRS, CDR2 YFSETQ. The CDR3 DNA reads TGCGCCAGCAGCTTGGAGCAGCGCTTCCAAGAGACCCAGTACTTC. It is translated as CASSLEQRFQETQYF.

This clonotype was counted at least ten times. The V and J genes are TRBV7-7 and TRBJ2-1, with TRBD2 as a possible D gene (6 bases). Trimming left V 2 bases short and J 5 bases short, with 13 bases between. The CDR3 has 15 residues. The V gene's germline CDR1 is SSHAT and CDR2 FNYEAQ (reference sequence). Here the CDR3 reads CASSLTSSADNEQFF. Written as DNA, the CDR3 is TGTGCCAGCAGCTTAACTTCTAGCGCGGACAATGAGCAGTTCTTC.

The chain employs TRBV18 and TRBJ1-2; a weak D match, TRBD1 (6 bases). The CDR3 has 17 amino acids. Germline V gives CDR1 KGHSH, CDR2 LQKENI. The V and J ends lost 2 bases and 6 bases respectively, with 22 bases between them. CDR3 sequence (DNA): TGTGCCAGCTCACCATTAATCCCGTCAGGGGAGGACGATGGCTACACCTTC. The encoded protein is CASSPLIPSGEDDGYTF.